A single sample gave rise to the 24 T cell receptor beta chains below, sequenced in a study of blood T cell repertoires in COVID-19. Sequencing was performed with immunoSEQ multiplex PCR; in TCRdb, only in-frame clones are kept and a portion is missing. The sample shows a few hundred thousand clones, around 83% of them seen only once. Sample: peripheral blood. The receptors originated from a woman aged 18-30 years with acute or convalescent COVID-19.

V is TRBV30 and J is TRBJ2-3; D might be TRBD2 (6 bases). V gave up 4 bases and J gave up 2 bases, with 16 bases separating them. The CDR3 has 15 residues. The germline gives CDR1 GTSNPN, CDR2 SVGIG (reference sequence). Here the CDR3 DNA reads TGTGCCTGGATAACGTTCGCGGGAAACACAGATACGCAGTATTTT. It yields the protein CAWITFAGNTDTQYF.

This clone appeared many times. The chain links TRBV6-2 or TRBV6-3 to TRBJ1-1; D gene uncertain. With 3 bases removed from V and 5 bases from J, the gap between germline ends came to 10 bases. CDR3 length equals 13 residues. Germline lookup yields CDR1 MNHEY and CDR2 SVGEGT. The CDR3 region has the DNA TGTGCCAGCAGTTATGAGAGAGGGACTGAAGCTTTCTTT. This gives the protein CASSYERGTEAFF.

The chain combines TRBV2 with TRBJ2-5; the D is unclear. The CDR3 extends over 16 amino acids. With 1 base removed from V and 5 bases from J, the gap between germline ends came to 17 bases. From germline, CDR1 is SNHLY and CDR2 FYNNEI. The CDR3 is CASSEVFDRVGETQYF. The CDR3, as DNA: TGTGCCAGCAGTGAAGTGTTCGACCGGGTTGGGGAGACCCAGTACTTC.

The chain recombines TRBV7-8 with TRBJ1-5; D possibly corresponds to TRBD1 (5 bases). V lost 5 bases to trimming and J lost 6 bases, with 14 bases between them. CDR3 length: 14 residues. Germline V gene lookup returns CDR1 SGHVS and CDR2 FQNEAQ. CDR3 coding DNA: TGTGCCAGCAGCGGGAGGGGTTTGAGTCAGCCCCAGCATTTT. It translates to CASSGRGLSQPQHF.

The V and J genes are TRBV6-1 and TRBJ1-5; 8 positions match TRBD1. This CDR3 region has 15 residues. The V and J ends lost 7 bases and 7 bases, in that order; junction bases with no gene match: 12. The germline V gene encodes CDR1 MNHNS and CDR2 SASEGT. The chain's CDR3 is CASKEGQVVGQPQHF. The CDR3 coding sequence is TGTGCCAGCAAGGAGGGACAGGTGGTGGGCCAGCCCCAGCATTTT.

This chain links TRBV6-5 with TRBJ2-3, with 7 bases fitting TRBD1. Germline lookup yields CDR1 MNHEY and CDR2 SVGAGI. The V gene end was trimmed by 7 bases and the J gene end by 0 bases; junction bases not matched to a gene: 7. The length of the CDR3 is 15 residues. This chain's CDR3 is CASILTGPSTDTQYF. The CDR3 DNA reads TGTGCCAGCATATTGACAGGGCCCAGCACAGATACGCAGTATTTT.

The CDR3 nucleotides read TGTGCCTGGAGTACAGGGGGCCGAGAAAAACTGTTTTTT. Translation: CAWSTGGREKLFF. This chain links TRBV30 with TRBJ1-4, with 9 bases lining up with TRBD1. This CDR3 is 13 amino acids long. CDR1 is GTSNPN and CDR2 is SVGIG in the germline V gene (reference sequence). J lost 8 bases, V lost 2 bases, and 3 bases had no gene match.

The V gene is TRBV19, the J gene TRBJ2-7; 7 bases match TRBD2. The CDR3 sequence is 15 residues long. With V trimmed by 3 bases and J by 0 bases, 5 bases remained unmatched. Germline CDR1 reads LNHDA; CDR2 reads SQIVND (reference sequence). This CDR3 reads CASSMYWEGSYEQYF. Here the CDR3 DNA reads TGTGCCAGTAGTATGTATTGGGAGGGCTCCTACGAGCAGTACTTC.

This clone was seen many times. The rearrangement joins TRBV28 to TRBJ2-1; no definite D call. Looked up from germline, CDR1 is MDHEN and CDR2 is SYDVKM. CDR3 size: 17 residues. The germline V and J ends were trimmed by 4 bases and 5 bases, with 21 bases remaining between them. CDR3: CASSSPRLPFNHNEQFF. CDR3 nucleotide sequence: TGTGCCAGCAGTTCCCCCAGGCTTCCTTTTAATCACAATGAGCAGTTCTTC.

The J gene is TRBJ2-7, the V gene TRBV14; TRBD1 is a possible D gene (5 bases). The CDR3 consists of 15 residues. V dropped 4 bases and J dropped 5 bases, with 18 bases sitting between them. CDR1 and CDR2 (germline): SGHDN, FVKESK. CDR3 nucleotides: TGTGCCAGCAGCCGGAAGACAGTCCCCTTTGACGAGCAGTACTTC. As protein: CASSRKTVPFDEQYF.

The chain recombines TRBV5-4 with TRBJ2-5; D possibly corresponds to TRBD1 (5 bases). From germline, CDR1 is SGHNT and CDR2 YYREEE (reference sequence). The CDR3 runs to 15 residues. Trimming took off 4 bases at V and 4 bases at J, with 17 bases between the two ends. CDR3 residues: CASSVSGSPGETQYF. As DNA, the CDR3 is TGTGCCAGCAGCGTTTCAGGGTCCCCGGGAGAGACCCAGTACTTC.

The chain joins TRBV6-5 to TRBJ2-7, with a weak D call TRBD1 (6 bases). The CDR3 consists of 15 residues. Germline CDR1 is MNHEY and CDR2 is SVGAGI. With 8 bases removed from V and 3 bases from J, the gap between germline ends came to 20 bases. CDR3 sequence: CASRQVSTGNYEQYF. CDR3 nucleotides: TGTGCCAGCCGACAAGTTTCTACAGGGAACTACGAGCAGTACTTC.

DNA of the CDR3: TGTGCCAGCAGCCCGGGACAGGTCTACTATGGCTACACCTTC. It is translated as CASSPGQVYYGYTF. This sequence joins TRBV11-2 and TRBJ1-2, with 8 nucleotides matching TRBD1. CDR1 and CDR2 from the germline V gene are SGHAT and FQNNGV. The J segment lost 3 bases and the V segment lost 5 bases, leaving 5 bases of the junction unmatched. There are 14 residues in the CDR3. Full variable domain (outside the CDR3, taken from reference TRBV11-2 and TRBJ1-2): EAGVAQSPRYKIIEKRQSVAFWCNPISGHATLYWYQQILGQGPKLLIQFQNNGVVDDSQLPKDRFSAERLKGVDSTLKIQPAKLEDSAVYLCASSPGQVYYGYTFGSGTRLTVV.

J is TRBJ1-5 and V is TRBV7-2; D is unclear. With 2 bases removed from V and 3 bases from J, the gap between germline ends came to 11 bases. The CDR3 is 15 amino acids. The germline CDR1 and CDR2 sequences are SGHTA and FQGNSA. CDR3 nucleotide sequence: TGTGCCAGCAGCTTATTGGGAGGGAACAATCAGCCCCAGCATTTT. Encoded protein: CASSLLGGNNQPQHF.

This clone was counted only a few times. In nucleotides, the CDR3 is TGTGCCAGTAGTATCCTTCCGGACAGGGAAGGAAACACTGAAGCTTTCTTT. Translated, it gives CASSILPDREGNTEAFF. The chain joins TRBV19 to TRBJ1-1; 8 positions agree with TRBD1. V shed 3 bases and J 2 bases; nucleotides not matched to a gene: 11. There are 17 residues in the CDR3. Germline values: CDR1 LNHDA, CDR2 SQIVND (reference sequence).

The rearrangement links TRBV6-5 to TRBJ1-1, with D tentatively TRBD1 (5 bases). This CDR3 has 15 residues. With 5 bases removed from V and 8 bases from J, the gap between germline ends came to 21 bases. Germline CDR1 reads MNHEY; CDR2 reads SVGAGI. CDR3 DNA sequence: TGTGCCAGCAGTCGGCGACGCCCCAGGGATCGAGAAGCTTTCTTT. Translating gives CASSRRRPRDREAFF.

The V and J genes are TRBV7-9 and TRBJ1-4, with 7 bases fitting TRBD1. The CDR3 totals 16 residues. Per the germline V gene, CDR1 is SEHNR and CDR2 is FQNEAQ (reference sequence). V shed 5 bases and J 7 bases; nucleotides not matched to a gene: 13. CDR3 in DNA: TGTGCCAGCAGCGCCTCCACAGGGGCGTTCATTGAAAAACTGTTTTTT. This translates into CASSASTGAFIEKLFF.

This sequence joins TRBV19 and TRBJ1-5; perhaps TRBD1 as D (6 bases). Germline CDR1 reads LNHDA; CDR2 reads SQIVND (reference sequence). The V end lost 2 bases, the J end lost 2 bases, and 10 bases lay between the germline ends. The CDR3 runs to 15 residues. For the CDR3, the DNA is TGTGCCAGTAGTATAAGGCGACAGGGCAATCAGCCCCAGCATTTT. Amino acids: CASSIRRQGNQPQHF. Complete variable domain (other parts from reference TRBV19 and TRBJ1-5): DGGITQSPKYLFRKEGQNVTLSCEQNLNHDAMYWYRQDPGQGLRLIYYSQIVNDFQKGDIAEGYSVSREKKESFPLTVTSAQKNPTAFYLCASSIRRQGNQPQHFGDGTRLSIL.

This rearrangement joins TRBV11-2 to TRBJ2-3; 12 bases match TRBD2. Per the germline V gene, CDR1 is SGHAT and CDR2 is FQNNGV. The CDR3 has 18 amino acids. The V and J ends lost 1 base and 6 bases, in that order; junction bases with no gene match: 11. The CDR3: CASSLGPGLAGFGDTQYF. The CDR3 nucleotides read TGTGCCAGCAGCTTAGGCCCCGGACTAGCGGGATTTGGGGATACGCAGTATTTT.

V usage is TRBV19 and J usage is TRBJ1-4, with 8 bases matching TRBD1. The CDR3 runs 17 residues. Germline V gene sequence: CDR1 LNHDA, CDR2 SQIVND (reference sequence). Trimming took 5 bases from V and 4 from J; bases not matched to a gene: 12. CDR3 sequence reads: CASSFRAGGAGNEKLFF. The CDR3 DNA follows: TGTGCCAGTAGTTTCCGAGCAGGGGGCGCGGGTAATGAAAAACTGTTTTTT. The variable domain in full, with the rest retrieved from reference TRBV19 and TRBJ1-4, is DGGITQSPKYLFRKEGQNVTLSCEQNLNHDAMYWYRQDPGQGLRLIYYSQIVNDFQKGDIAEGYSVSREKKESFPLTVTSAQKNPTAFYLCASSFRAGGAGNEKLFFGSGTQLSVL.

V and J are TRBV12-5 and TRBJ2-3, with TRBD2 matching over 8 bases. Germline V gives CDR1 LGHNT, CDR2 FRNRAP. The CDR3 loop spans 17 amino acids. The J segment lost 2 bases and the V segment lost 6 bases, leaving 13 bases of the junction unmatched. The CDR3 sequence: CASGLSLAELYTDTQYF. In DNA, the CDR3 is TGTGCTAGTGGCCTCTCACTAGCGGAGCTGTACACAGATACGCAGTATTTT.

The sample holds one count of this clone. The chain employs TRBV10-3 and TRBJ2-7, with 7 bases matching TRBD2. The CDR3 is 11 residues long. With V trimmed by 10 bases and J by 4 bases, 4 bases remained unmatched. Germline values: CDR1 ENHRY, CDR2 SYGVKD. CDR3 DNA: TGTGCCACCACGGGGGGATACGAGCAGTACTTC. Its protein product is CATTGGYEQYF.

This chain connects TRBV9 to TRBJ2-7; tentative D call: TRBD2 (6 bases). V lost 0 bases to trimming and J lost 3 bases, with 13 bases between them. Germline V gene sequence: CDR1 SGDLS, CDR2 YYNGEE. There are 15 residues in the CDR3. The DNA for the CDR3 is TGTGCCAGCAGCGTAGCGGAGGGGCCATACTACGAGCAGTACTTC. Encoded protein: CASSVAEGPYYEQYF. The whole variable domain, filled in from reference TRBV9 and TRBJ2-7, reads DSGVTQTPKHLITATGQRVTLRCSPRSGDLSVYWYQQSLDQGLQFLIQYYNGEERAKGNILERFSAQQFPDLHSELNLSSLELGDSALYFCASSVAEGPYYEQYFGPGTRLTVT.

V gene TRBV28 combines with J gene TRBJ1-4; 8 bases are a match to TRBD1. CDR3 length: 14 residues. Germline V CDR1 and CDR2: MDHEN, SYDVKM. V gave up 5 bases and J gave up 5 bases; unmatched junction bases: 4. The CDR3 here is CASSEQGGNEKLFF. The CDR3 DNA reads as TGTGCCAGCAGTGAACAGGGGGGAAATGAAAAACTGTTTTTT.